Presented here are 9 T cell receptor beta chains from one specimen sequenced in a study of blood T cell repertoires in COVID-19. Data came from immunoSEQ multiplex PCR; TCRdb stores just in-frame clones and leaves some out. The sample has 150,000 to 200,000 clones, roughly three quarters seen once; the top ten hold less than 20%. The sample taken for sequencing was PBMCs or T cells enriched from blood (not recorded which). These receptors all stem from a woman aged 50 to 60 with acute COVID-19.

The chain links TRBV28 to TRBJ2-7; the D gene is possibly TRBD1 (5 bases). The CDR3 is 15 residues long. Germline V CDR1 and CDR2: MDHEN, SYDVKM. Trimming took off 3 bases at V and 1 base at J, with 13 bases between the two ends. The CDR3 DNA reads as TGTGCCAGCAGTTTGGGCAGGGCTGGGTCCTACGAGCAGTACGTC. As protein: CASSLGRAGSYEQYV.

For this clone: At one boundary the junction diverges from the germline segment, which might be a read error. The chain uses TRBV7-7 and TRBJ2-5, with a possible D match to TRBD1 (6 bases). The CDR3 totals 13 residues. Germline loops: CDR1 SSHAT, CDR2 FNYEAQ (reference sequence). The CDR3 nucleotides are TGTGCTAGCAGCTTAGGACAGTGGGAGACCCAGTACTTC. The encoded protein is CASSLGQWETQYF.

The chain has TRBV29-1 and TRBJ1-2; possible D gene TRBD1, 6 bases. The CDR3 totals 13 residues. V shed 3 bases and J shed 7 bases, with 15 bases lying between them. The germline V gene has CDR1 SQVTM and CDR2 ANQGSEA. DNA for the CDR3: TGCAGCGTTGACCCCTCAGGGGCGGTTGGCTACACCTTC. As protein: CSVDPSGAVGYTF.

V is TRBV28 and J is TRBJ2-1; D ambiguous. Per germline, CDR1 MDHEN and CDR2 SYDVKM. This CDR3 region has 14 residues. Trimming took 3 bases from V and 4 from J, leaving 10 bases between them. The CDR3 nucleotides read TGTGCCAGCAGTTTCTCCCCCAGATACAATGAGCAGTTCTTC. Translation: CASSFSPRYNEQFF.

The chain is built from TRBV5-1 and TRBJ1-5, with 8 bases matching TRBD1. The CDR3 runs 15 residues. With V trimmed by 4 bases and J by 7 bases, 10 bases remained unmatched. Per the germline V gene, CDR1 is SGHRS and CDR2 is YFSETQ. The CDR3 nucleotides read TGCGCCAGCAGCCTCTCGGGCGGACAGGGACAGCCCCAGCATTTT. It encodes CASSLSGGQGQPQHF.

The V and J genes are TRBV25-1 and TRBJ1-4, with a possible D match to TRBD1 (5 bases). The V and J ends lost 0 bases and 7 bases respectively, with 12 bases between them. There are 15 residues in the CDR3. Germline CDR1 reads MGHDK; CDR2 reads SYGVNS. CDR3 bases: TGTGCCAGCAGTGAATATAGGCAGGGAGGTGAAAAACTGTTTTTT. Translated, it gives CASSEYRQGGEKLFF.

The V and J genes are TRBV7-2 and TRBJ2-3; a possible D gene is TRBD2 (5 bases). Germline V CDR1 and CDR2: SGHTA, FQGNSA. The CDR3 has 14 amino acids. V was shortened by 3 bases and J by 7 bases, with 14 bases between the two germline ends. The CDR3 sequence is CASSFAGVSHTQYF. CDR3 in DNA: TGTGCCAGCAGCTTTGCCGGGGTTAGTCATACGCAGTATTTT.

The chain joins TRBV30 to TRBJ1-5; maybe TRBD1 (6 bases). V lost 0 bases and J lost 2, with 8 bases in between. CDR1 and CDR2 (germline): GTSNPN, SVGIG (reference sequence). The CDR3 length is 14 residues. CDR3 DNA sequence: TGTGCCTGGAGTGTACAGGGCGGCAATCAGCCCCAGCATTTT. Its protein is CAWSVQGGNQPQHF.

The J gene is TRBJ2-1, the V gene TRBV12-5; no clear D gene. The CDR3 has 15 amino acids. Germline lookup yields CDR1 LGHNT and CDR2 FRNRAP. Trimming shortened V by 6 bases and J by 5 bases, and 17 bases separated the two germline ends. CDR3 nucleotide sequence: TGTGCTAGTGGGTATTCGGAGTACCTTAACAATGAGCAGTTCTTC. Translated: CASGYSEYLNNEQFF.